This is a list of T cell receptor beta chains from one sample in a study of T cells in Graves' hyperthyroidism and ophthalmopathy. TCRdb reprocessed the multiplex PCR reads via MiXCR and lists one record per CDR3 protein. The table lists around 350,000 distinct CDR3 sequences, about 16% of them singletons. Sequenced input: blood. All receptors come from a woman aged 55 to 70 with Graves' ophthalmopathy. The CDR3 runs from the conserved cysteine through the conserved F or W. A D gene is named only where the DNA matches it firmly. The size entry is marked missing in some rows and otherwise reads once, few, many or a size class.

V: TRBV19; size: -; J: TRBJ1-1; D: -; DNA: TGTGCCAGTAGTATAGATCTTGGTGGAGGCACTGAAGCTTTCTTT; CDR3: CASSIDLGGGTEAFF
V: TRBV11-2; size: many; J: TRBJ2-7; D: TRBD2; DNA: TGTGCCAGCAGCCCCACTAGCGGGAGTACCTACGAGCAGTACTTC; CDR3: CASSPTSGSTYEQYF
V: TRBV20-1; size: once; J: TRBJ1-5; D: -; DNA: TGCAGTGCTAGAGGCGGTCAGGGTGCGCACGAGGATCAGCCCCAGCATTTT; CDR3: CSARGGQGAHEDQPQHF
V: TRBV4-1; size: -; J: TRBJ1-5; D: TRBD1; DNA: TGCGCCAGCAGCCATCCGACAGGGGGCGGGAATCAGCCCCAGCATTTT; CDR3: CASSHPTGGGNQPQHF
V: TRBV20-1; size: -; J: TRBJ2-1; D: -; DNA: TGCAGTGCTAGCGAAGGACTGGGACGGGGGCAGTTCTTC; CDR3: CSASEGLGRGQFF
V: TRBV2; size: many; J: TRBJ2-1; D: -; DNA: TGTGCCAGCAGTGAAGCGCTCTATGAGCAGTTCTTC; CDR3: CASSEALYEQFF
V: TRBV7-2; size: many; J: TRBJ1-1; D: -; DNA: TGTGCCAGCAGCCCATACACTGAAGCTTTCTTT; CDR3: CASSPYTEAFF
V: TRBV7-9; size: many; J: TRBJ1-1; D: -; DNA: TGTGCCAGCAGCTCGGCCGGGCCGCTGAACACTGAAGCTTTCTTT; CDR3: CASSSAGPLNTEAFF
V: TRBV7-9; size: -; J: TRBJ2-2; D: -; DNA: TGTGCCAGCCCCCGGGCTGGGGAGAACACCGGGGAGCTGTTTTTT; CDR3: CASPRAGENTGELFF
V: TRBV24-1; size: many; J: TRBJ2-3; D: TRBD2; DNA: TGTGCCACCAGTGACCCGGGACTAGCGGGAGCCGGGGAGGATACGCAGTATTTT; CDR3: CATSDPGLAGAGEDTQYF
V: TRBV4-1; size: few; J: TRBJ2-3; D: TRBD2; DNA: TGCGCCAGCAGCCAAGAAGCGGGATGGGCAGATACGCAGTATTTT; CDR3: CASSQEAGWADTQYF
V: TRBV7-6; size: -; J: TRBJ2-3; D: TRBD1; DNA: TGTGCCAGCAGCCCATTGGGCGGGGACAGGGGAGCAGATACGCAGTATTTT; CDR3: CASSPLGGDRGADTQYF
V: TRBV20-1; size: many; J: TRBJ2-3; D: TRBD2; DNA: TGCAGTGCTAGAAGTCCGGGACTAGCGGGAGGGCCCTCCGGAGATACGCAGTATTTT; CDR3: CSARSPGLAGGPSGDTQYF
V: TRBV3-1; size: many; J: TRBJ2-3; D: TRBD2; DNA: TGTGCCAGCAGCCAGATAGCGGGTTACACAGATACGCAGTATTTT; CDR3: CASSQIAGYTDTQYF
V: TRBV12-3/TRBV12-4; size: few; J: TRBJ1-5; D: -; DNA: TGTGCCAGCAGTGCCACACAGGTTCAGCCCCAGCATTTT; CDR3: CASSATQVQPQHF
V: TRBV12-3/TRBV12-4; size: -; J: TRBJ2-3; D: TRBD1; DNA: TGTGCCACGCTGTCGGGACAGGGGGCAGATACGCAGTATTTT; CDR3: CATLSGQGADTQYF
V: TRBV5-1; size: many; J: TRBJ1-1; D: TRBD1; DNA: TGCGCCAGCAGCTCCCGGGGGAGGGGGCGCGACACTGAAGCTTTCTTT; CDR3: CASSSRGRGRDTEAFF
V: TRBV29-1; size: many; J: TRBJ1-2; D: -; DNA: TGCAGCGTTGAGGTGGAAGGCTACACCTTC; CDR3: CSVEVEGYTF
V: TRBV3-1; size: many; J: TRBJ2-7; D: TRBD2; DNA: TGTGCCAGCAGCACGGGACTAGTCACCTACGAGCAGTACTTC; CDR3: CASSTGLVTYEQYF
V: TRBV11-2; size: many; J: TRBJ2-2; D: TRBD1; DNA: TGTGCCAGCAGCTTAGTTGGACAGGGGACCGGGGAGCTGTTTTTT; CDR3: CASSLVGQGTGELFF
V: TRBV20-1; size: many; J: TRBJ2-3; D: TRBD2; DNA: TGCAGTGCTAGGAAGGCTAGCGGGTTCCAATCGGCAGATACGCAGTATTTT; CDR3: CSARKASGFQSADTQYF
V: TRBV5-1; size: -; J: TRBJ2-2; D: TRBD2; DNA: TGTGCCAGCAGCCGACTAGCGGGAGGGGGCCCCGGGGAGCTGTTTTTT; CDR3: CASSRLAGGGPGELFF
V: TRBV6-1; size: many; J: TRBJ2-5; D: TRBD2; DNA: TGTGCCAGCAGAACGGGACTAGTGGGAGAGACCCAGTACTTC; CDR3: CASRTGLVGETQYF
V: TRBV11-2; size: many; J: TRBJ2-2; D: -; DNA: TGTGCCAGCAGCTTATCTGGCGTTCCGACCGGGGAGCTGTTTTTT; CDR3: CASSLSGVPTGELFF
V: TRBV2; size: many; J: TRBJ2-7; D: -; DNA: TGTGCCAGCAGTGATGCCAGGGGGGCAGGGGAGCAGTACTTC; CDR3: CASSDARGAGEQYF
V: TRBV10-2; size: many; J: TRBJ2-3; D: -; DNA: TGCGCCACAAGACACACAGATACGCAGTATTTT; CDR3: CATRHTDTQYF
V: TRBV20-1; size: many; J: TRBJ1-1; D: -; DNA: TGCAGTGCTCAGAACACTGAAGCTTTCTTT; CDR3: CSAQNTEAFF